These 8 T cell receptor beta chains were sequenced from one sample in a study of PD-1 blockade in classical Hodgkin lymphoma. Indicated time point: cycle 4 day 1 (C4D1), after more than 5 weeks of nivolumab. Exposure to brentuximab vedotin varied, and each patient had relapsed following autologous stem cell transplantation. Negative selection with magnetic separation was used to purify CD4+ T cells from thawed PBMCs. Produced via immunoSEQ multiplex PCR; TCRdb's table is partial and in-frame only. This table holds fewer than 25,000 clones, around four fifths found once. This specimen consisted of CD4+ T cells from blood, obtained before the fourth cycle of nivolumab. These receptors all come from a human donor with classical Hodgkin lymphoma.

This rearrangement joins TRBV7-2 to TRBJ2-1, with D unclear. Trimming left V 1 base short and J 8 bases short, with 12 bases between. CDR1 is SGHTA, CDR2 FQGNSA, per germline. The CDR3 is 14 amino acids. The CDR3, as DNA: TGTGCCAGCAGCTTAGTGGGGTCTTCCCATGAGCAGTTCTTC. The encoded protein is CASSLVGSSHEQFF. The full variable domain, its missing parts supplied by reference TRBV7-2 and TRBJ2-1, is GAGVSQSPSNKVTEKGKDVELRCDPISGHTALYWYRQSLGQGLEFLIYFQGNSAPDKSGLPSDRFSAERTGGSVSTLTIQRTQQEDSAVYLCASSLVGSSHEQFFGPGTRLTVL.

The CDR3: CASRHRDSLPEAFF. Here the CDR3 DNA reads TGTGCCAGCAGACATCGGGACAGCTTACCCGAAGCTTTCTTT. J is TRBJ1-1 and V is TRBV4-2; TRBD1 matches at 7 bases. The V gene end was trimmed by 6 bases and the J gene end by 8 bases; junction bases not matched to a gene: 12. The CDR3 length is 14 residues. Germline V gene lookup returns CDR1 LGHNA and CDR2 YNFKEQ.

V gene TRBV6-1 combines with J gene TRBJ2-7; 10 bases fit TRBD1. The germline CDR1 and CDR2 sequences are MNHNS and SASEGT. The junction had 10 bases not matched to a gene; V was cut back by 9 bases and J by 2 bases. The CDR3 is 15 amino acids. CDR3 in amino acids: CASNLFGTGAYEQYF. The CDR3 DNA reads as TGTGCCAGTAACCTTTTCGGGACAGGGGCCTACGAGCAGTACTTC.

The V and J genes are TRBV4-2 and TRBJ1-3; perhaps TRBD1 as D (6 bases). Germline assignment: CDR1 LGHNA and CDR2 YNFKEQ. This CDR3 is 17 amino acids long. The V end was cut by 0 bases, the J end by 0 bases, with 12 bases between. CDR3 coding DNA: TGTGCCAGCAGCCAAGAGGCGAGACAGGCCTCTGGAAACACCATATATTTT. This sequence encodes CASSQEARQASGNTIYF.

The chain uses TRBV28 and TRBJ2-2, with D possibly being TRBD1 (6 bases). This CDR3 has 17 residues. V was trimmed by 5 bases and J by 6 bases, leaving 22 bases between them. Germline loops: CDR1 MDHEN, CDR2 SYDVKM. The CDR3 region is CASSGVRGYFWSGELFF. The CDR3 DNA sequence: TGTGCCAGCAGTGGTGTCAGGGGATATTTTTGGTCCGGGGAGCTGTTTTTT.

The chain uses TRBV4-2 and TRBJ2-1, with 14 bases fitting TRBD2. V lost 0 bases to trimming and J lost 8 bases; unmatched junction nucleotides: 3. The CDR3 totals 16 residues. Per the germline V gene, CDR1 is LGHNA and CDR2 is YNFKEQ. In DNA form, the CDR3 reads TGTGCCAGCAGCCAAGAGGGACTAGCGGGAGACCATGAGCAGTTCTTC. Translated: CASSQEGLAGDHEQFF.

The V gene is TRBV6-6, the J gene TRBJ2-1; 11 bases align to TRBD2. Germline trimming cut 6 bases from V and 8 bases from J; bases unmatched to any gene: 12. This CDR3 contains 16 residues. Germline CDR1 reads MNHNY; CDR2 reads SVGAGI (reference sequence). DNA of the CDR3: TGTGCCAGCAGCACCCAACTAGCGGGGGCGGAGGATGAGCAGTTCTTC. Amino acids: CASSTQLAGAEDEQFF.

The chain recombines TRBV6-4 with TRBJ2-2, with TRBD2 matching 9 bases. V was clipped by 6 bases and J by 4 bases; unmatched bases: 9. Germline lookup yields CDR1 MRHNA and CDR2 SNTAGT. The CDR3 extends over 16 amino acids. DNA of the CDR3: TGTGCCAGCAGAAAAATAGCGGGAGTGGGCACCGGGGAGCTGTTTTTT. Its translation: CASRKIAGVGTGELFF.